This T cell receptor (beta chain) derives from a study of T cells in Graves' hyperthyroidism and ophthalmopathy. TCR beta CDR3 regions were amplified from RNA. When the TCR CDR3 underwent first-round RT-PCR, the HTBI primer set was used. One entry per CDR3 protein results from TCRdb running MiXCR on the multiplex PCR reads. The data contain roughly 750,000 distinct CDR3 sequences, about 16% of them seen just once; the ten biggest clones take up around 8.1%. To note about this clonotype: A much bigger clone sits one base away, suggesting this may be a read error.

V was cut by 4 bases and J by 2 bases, with 6 bases left in between. The CDR3 is made up of 11 amino acids. Germline V gives CDR1 DFQATT, CDR2 SNEGSKA (reference sequence). Sequenced sample: blood. The sequence was collected from a man aged 18 to 30 with Graves' hyperthyroidism. This sequence joins TRBV20-1 and TRBJ2-7; D is ambiguous. The CDR3 coding sequence is TGCAGTGCTACGGCCCCCTACGAGCAGTACTTC. Residues: CSATAPYEQYF.